The entry below gives a single T cell receptor beta chain sequence along with its context. At least ten counts were recorded for this clonotype. Its binding antigen is unknown. No quality values exist for individual bases; no much larger clone is one base distant. Unmatched junction bases come to 10, with V trimmed by 6 bases and J by 7 bases. As encoded in the germline V gene, CDR1 is KGHDR while CDR2 is SFDVKD. The CDR3 covers 16 residues, taking in both the cysteine and the phenylalanine. Only the CDR3 region is kept as DNA, spanning 48 bases read in frame from base 1. Unsorted PBMC libraries were generated from 2 million PBMCs stored in RNAlater at -80 °C until RNA extraction. Multiple sclerosis patients were enrolled in a US clinical protocol evaluating disease progression by magnetic resonance imaging. Peripheral blood was subjected to Ficoll-Hypaque density gradient centrifugation to isolate PBMCs, which were then cryopreserved in liquid nitrogen.

The data originate from a study of neurological immune-mediated disorders (dated by TCRdb to the late 2010s). For the study in its entirety: Among the roughly 34 multiple sclerosis patients, relapsing-remitting MS was present in some 31 and secondary progressive MS was present in 3. The study compared peripheral blood TCR-beta repertoires of HTLV-I-associated myelopathy (HAM/TSP) patients, multiple sclerosis patients and healthy controls using UMI-based sequencing. The roughly 99 TCR-beta libraries covered PBMC samples along with longitudinal samples, technical triplicates, and paired sorted CD4+ and CD8+ T-cell subsets. The cohort comprised 68 subjects: around 15 HAM/TSP patients, 34 multiple sclerosis patients and around 20 healthy controls.

cDNA synthesis used template-switch 5'RACE with a primer carrying a 10-nucleotide random unique molecular identifier tagging each TCR transcript. Every sequencing run covered 15-18 subjects and yielded more than 170 million TCR-beta sequences. Total RNA was extracted with the RNeasy kit. TCR-beta VDJ regions were amplified with primers for the TCR constant region and the 5'RACE anchor, using the KAPA Real-time Library Amplification kit. A first PCR added sample indexes and Illumina adaptors, after which a second PCR increased the library yield. After Ampure bead purification, the roughly 650 bp TCR product was size-selected on a 2% E-gel SizeSelection system. Before pooling, libraries had their quality checked on a Bioanalyzer, their concentration measured with Qubit, and their quantity determined with the Kapa Library Quantification kit. An Illumina HiSeq 2500 sequenced the libraries paired-end 2 x 150 bp. To increase sequence diversity, about 23-30% phiX was spiked into each library pool. In the paper's pipeline: Quality-filtered reads were processed with the UMI-based MiGEC pipeline, and over 85% of raw TCR sequences were removed by the MiGEC pipeline during error correction. IMGT germline references were used for aligning VDJ genes, and each clonotype was defined as a unique CDR3 amino acid sequence together with its V-J genes. Clonal expansion, Shannon diversity and CDR3 relatedness (CalcPairwiseDistances, ClusterSamples) were evaluated with VDJtools, and phylogenetic trees were built with CLCbio workbench. Clones with at least 8 unique UMIs were defined as expanded, with this threshold being based on coefficient-of-variation modelling across technical triplicates. The raw public data were reprocessed by TCRdb itself: fastp quality trimming at Q25, MiXCR clonotype calling, in-frame beta chains only. Each record represents a unique CDR3 protein, reported with the most common genes and DNA among its rows. The V and J calls come from TCRdb's annotation, not from the publication. The sample records about 74,000 distinct CDR3 sequences, 5.2% of which are singletons. Approximately 7.4% of the sample lies in the top ten.

Study-wide conclusions, independent of this receptor: No identical CDR3 amino acid sequences were found to be shared among expanded clones across subjects, suggesting that TCR-beta repertoires were private in all groups. In phylogenetic analysis, the repertoires of 18 of 34 MS patients grouped into a cluster of related CDR3 sequences, which suggests a possible signature at the repertoire level. The MS cluster was not associated with any clinical or MRI features, and the authors stated that larger cohorts are needed. TCR clonal expansion was greatest in HAM/TSP patients and smallest in MS patients, who ranked below even healthy controls.

The chain is made from TRBV24-1 and TRBJ2-3; 12 nucleotides in the junction match TRBD1. The receptor was isolated from a man aged 18-30 years with multiple sclerosis. Sequenced input: PBMCs. The nucleotide sequence is TGTGCCACCAGTAGCGAACCGGGACAGGGGGCGCATACGCAGTATTTT. This gives the protein CATSSEPGQGAHTQYF.